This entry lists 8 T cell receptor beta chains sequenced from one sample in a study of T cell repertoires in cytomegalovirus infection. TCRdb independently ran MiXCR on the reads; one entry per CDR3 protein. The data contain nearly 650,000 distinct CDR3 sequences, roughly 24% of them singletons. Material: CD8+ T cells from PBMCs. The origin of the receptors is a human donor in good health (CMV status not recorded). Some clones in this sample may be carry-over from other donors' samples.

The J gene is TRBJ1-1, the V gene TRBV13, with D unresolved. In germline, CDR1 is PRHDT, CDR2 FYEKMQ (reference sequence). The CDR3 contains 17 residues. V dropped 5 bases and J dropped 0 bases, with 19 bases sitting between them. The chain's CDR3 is CASSPLGGGSMNTEAFF. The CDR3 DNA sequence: TGTGCCAGCAGCCCCTTAGGTGGCGGTTCCATGAACACTGAAGCTTTCTTT.

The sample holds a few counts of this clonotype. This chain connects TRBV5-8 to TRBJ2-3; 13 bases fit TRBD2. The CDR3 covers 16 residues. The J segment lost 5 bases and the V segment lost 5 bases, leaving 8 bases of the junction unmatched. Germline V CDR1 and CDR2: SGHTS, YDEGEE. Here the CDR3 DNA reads TGTGCCAGCAGTTCTTTCGGACTAGCGGGGGAAGATACGCAGTATTTT. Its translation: CASSSFGLAGEDTQYF.

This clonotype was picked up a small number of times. This chain's CDR3 is CSVLRTGGGNEQYF. CDR3 bases: TGCAGCGTCTTAAGGACAGGGGGAGGGAACGAGCAGTACTTC. This sequence joins TRBV29-1 and TRBJ2-7; 10 positions match TRBD1. The V gene's germline CDR1 is SQVTM and CDR2 ANQGSEA. There are 14 residues in the CDR3. After removal of 6 bases from V and 5 bases from J, the junction contained 10 bases not matched to a gene.

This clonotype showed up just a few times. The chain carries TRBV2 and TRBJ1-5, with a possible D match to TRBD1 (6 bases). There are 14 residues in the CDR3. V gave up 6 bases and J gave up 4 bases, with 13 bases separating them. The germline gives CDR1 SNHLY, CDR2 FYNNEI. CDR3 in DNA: TGTGCCAGCAGAGAAACCGACAGGAATCAGCCCCAGCATTTT. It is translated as CASRETDRNQPQHF.

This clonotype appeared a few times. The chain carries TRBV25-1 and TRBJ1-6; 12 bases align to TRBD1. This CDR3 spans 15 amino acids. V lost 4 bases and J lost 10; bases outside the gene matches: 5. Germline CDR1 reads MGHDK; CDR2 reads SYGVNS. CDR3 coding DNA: TGTGCCAGCAGTGGCCGGGACAGGGGGCCGTCACCCCTCCACTTT. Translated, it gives CASSGRDRGPSPLHF.

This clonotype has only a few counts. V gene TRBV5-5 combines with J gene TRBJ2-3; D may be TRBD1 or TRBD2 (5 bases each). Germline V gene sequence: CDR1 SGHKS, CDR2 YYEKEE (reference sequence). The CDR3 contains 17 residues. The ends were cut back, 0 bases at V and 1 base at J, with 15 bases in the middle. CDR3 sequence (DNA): TGTGCCAGCAGCTTGGAAAAAATAGGGACCCGCACAGATACGCAGTATTTT. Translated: CASSLEKIGTRTDTQYF.

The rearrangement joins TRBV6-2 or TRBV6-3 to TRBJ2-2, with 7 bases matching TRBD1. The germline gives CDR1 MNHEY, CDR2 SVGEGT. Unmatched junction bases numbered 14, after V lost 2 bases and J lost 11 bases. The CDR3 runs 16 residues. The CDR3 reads CASSYHPIPGQVELFF. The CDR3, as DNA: TGTGCCAGCAGTTACCACCCGATCCCAGGACAGGTAGAGCTGTTTTTT.

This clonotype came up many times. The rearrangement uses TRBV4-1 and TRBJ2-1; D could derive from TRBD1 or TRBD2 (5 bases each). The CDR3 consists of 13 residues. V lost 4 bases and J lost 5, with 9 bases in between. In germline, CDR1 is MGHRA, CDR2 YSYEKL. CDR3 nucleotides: TGCGCCAGCAGCCGGGGGTTCGACAATGAGCAGTTCTTC. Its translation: CASSRGFDNEQFF.